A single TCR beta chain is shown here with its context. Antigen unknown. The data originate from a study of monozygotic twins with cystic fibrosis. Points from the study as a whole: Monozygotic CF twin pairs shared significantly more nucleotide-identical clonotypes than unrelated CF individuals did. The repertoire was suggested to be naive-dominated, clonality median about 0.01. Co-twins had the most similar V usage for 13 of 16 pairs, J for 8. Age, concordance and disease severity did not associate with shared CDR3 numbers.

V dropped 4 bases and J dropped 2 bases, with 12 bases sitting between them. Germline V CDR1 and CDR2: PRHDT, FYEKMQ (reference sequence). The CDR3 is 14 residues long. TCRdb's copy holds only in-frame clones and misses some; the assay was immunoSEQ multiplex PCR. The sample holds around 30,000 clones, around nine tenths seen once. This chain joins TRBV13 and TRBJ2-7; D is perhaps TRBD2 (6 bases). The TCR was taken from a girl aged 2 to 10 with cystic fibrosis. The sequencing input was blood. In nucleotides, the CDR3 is TGTGCCAGCAGCTGGGGACTGCCGCCCTACGAGCAGTACTTC. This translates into CASSWGLPPYEQYF. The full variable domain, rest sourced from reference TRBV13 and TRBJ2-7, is AAGVIQSPRHLIKEKRETATLKCYPIPRHDTVYWYQQGPGQDPQFLISFYEKMQSDKGSIPDRFSAQQFSDYHSELNMSSLELGDSALYFCASSWGLPPYEQYFGPGTRLTVT.